This T cell receptor beta chain was identified in a study of blood T cells in healthy people across ages. Germline-derived CDR1 and CDR2 are MNHEY and SVGAGI. This CDR3 is built from 16 residues. V lost 2 bases, J lost 7 bases, and 9 bases stayed unmatched. It was with a sample-barcoded 5' primer and a J-beta primer mix that a second PCR of roughly 7 to 12 cycles was run. TCRdb passed the 5' RACE reads through MiXCR, listing each CDR3 protein once. The sample lists 700,000 to 800,000 distinct CDR3 sequences, approximately 43% occurring once. Only a few counts were recorded for this clonotype. The chain couples TRBV6-5 to TRBJ2-1; 9 bases agree with TRBD1. The material sequenced was blood. The receptor comes from a woman aged 55-70 years in good health. The CDR3 DNA reads TGTGCCAGCAGTTACGAAGGGACAGGGAAGGGGAATGAGCAGTTCTTC. Translated, it gives CASSYEGTGKGNEQFF.